Included here is one T cell receptor (beta chain) sequence, with context. This sample is part of a study of OX40 agonist ivuxolimab in advanced cancers. Sequenced by immunoSEQ multiplex PCR; TCRdb stores in-frame clones only, minus some. The sample yields about 50,000 clones, 80% to 90% seen once. In germline, CDR1 is MNHEY, CDR2 SMNVEV (reference sequence). The V and J ends lost 7 bases and 6 bases respectively, with 13 bases between them. The CDR3 runs 14 residues. The material sequenced was CD4+ or CD8+ T cells sorted from blood, taken in a trial of the OX40 agonist ivuxolimab. V usage is TRBV27 and J usage is TRBJ1-6; D not resolved. The TCR sequence derives from an adult with an advanced solid tumor such as melanoma, head and neck, liver or kidney cancer. This CDR3 reads CASKGFSGNSPLHF. CDR3 bases: TGTGCCAGCAAAGGGTTTTCGGGTAATTCACCCCTCCACTTT.